This TCR beta chain was found in a study of shared clonotypes between healthy human individuals. Study results and limitations: Researchers sampled only blood; tissue repertoires likely differ.

Measured with immunoSEQ multiplex PCR; TCRdb has only the in-frame clones, and not every one. The table lists over a million clones, about four fifths of them singletons. The germline CDR1 and CDR2 sequences are GTSNPN and SVGIG (reference sequence). The V gene lost 0 bases and the J gene lost 7 bases, with 12 bases spanning the gap. The CDR3 is 13 amino acids. This clone was detected once. No antigen is known for it. The chain links TRBV30 to TRBJ1-2; possible D gene TRBD1, 6 bases. The sample taken for sequencing was memory CD4+ T cells from PBMCs. Subset noted: CD45RA-negative fraction. This TCR was sampled from a young man in good health. Some clones in this sample may be carry-over from other donors' samples. CDR3 bases: TGTGCCTGGAGTGTAATAACAGGGAGTGGCTACACCTTC. Residues: CAWSVITGSGYTF.